Listed below are T cell receptor beta chains from one sample, sequenced in a study of T cells in Graves' hyperthyroidism and ophthalmopathy. One entry per CDR3 protein results from TCRdb running MiXCR on the multiplex PCR reads. The sample records tens of thousands of distinct CDR3 sequences, roughly 45% being singletons. Sequencing used blood. These receptors all stem from a woman in her twenties or thirties with Graves' hyperthyroidism. The CDR3 runs from the conserved cysteine through the conserved F or W.

v_call	j_call	cdr3_aa
TRBV11-2	TRBJ1-5	CASSWEGGPGQPQHF
TRBV20-1	TRBJ2-7	CSAREEGLGAGYEQYF
TRBV19	TRBJ1-5	CASSLVGKGNQPQHF
TRBV7-6	TRBJ2-5	CASSLTDQETQYF
TRBV20-1	TRBJ1-1	CSARSQLGTEAFF
TRBV20-1	TRBJ1-1	CSARVGQRGQSLEAFF
TRBV6-6	TRBJ2-7	CASGPEGSYEQYF
TRBV19	TRBJ2-2	CASSMVRDTGELFF
TRBV29-1	TRBJ2-3	CSVEEPTDRFDTQYF
TRBV10-1	TRBJ1-4	CASSEDRGSEKLFF
TRBV5-1	TRBJ1-2	CASSFDANNYGYTF
TRBV5-6	TRBJ1-1	CASSLARVVEAFF
TRBV15	TRBJ2-1	CATSPGGTIGNEQFF
TRBV29-1	TRBJ2-3	CGLLAGGPTDTQYF
TRBV6-2/TRBV6-3	TRBJ2-7	CASSSLRLAGYEQYF
TRBV9	TRBJ2-2	CASRFESGPTGELFF
TRBV6-5	TRBJ2-2	CASSYPTGTGELFF
TRBV20-1	TRBJ1-5	CSAGKTGYSNQPQHF
TRBV20-1	TRBJ2-7	CSLSRREAYEQYF
TRBV7-6	TRBJ2-6	CASSTYGGANVLTF
TRBV11-2	TRBJ2-2	CASSDQMQGNTGELFF
TRBV20-1	TRBJ1-6	CSARIETGSNSPLHF
TRBV20-1	TRBJ2-1	CSARRPGLASHEQFF
TRBV5-1	TRBJ1-1	CASSLLGGGIDTEAFF
TRBV5-5	TRBJ2-3	CASSLVPGGIHPQYF
TRBV5-1	TRBJ2-1	CASSLTPPTGGNEQFF
TRBV30	TRBJ2-7	CAYDRDNSYEQYF
TRBV4-1	TRBJ2-3	CASSQSGIDSISTDTQYF
TRBV24-1	TRBJ2-5	CATSPSGRKETQYF
TRBV5-5	TRBJ2-3	CASSLPSDPSTDTQYF
TRBV5-1	TRBJ2-5	CASSLGGPETQYF
TRBV15	TRBJ1-1	CATSRDRLGSTEAFF
TRBV7-9	TRBJ2-3	CASSSGGPDTQYF
TRBV30	TRBJ2-1	CAWLQGPNEQFF
TRBV15	TRBJ1-6	CATSRSGGSNSPLHF
TRBV25-1	TRBJ2-1	CASTGGSAGGYEQFF
TRBV28	TRBJ2-7	CASSEFQGQSSYEQYF
TRBV25-1	TRBJ2-5	CASSELSDQETQYF
TRBV29-1	TRBJ1-4	CSVERGQGPNYEKLFF
TRBV14	TRBJ2-7	CASSLRYGTEQYF
TRBV10-1	TRBJ2-7	CTSSQGALGKQYF
TRBV12-3/TRBV12-4	TRBJ2-7	CASSLQRTYEQYF